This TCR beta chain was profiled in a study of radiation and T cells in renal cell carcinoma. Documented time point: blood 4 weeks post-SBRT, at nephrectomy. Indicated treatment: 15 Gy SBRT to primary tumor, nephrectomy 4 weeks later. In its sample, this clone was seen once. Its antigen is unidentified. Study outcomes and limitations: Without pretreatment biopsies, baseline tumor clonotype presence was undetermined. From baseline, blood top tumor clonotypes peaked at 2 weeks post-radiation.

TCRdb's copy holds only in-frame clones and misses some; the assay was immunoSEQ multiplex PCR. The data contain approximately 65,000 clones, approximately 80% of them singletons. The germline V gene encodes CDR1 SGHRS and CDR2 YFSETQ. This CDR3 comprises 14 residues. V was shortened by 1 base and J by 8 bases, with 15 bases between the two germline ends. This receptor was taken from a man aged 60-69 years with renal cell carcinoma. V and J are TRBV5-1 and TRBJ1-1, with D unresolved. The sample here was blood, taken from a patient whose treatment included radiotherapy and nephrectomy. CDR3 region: CASSLMVENGEAFF. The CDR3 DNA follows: TGCGCCAGCAGCTTGATGGTCGAGAATGGGGAAGCTTTCTTT.